These 5 T cell receptor beta chains were all obtained from the same sample, sequenced in a study of blood T cells in healthy people across ages. PCR was performed a second time for about 7 to 12 cycles using a sample-barcoded 5' primer and a J-beta primer mix. TCRdb ran MiXCR on the 5' RACE reads and lists one entry per CDR3 protein. The sample lists 1.5 million to 2 million distinct CDR3 sequences; 49% were seen once. The sample taken for sequencing was blood. The receptors stem from a woman aged 40 to 50 in good health.

J is TRBJ2-5 and V is TRBV11-2; D may be TRBD2 (5 bases). V shed 6 bases and J shed 4 bases, with 12 bases lying between them. CDR1 and CDR2 from the germline V gene are SGHAT and FQNNGV. This CDR3 comprises 13 residues. This CDR3 is CASRDREGETQYF. In nucleotides, the CDR3 is TGTGCCAGCAGGGATCGCGAGGGAGAGACCCAGTACTTC.

The V gene is TRBV5-1, the J gene TRBJ2-3; 11 nucleotides agree with TRBD2. V lost 0 bases, J lost 2 bases, and 2 bases stayed unmatched. In germline, CDR1 is SGHRS, CDR2 YFSETQ. This CDR3 has 16 residues. The CDR3 sequence: CASSLEGLAATDTQYF. The CDR3 DNA reads as TGCGCCAGCAGCTTGGAGGGACTAGCGGCCACAGATACGCAGTATTTT.

This clonotype turned up a few times. The J gene is TRBJ2-6, the V gene TRBV11-1; 12 bases are a match to TRBD1. The CDR3 loop spans 18 amino acids. V trimming: 5 bases; J trimming: 2 bases; junction bases outside the gene matches: 7. CDR1 SGHAT and CDR2 FQDESV come from the germline V gene (reference sequence). CDR3 DNA: TGTGCCAGCAGCGCGTCGGGACAGGGGGCACCTGGGGCCAACGTCCTGACTTTC. Encoded protein: CASSASGQGAPGANVLTF.

This clonotype was picked up a small number of times. The rearrangement uses TRBV9 and TRBJ2-1; D gene ambiguous. V dropped 0 bases and J dropped 7 bases, with 5 bases sitting between them. The length of the CDR3 is 12 residues. Germline CDR1 SGDLS, CDR2 YYNGEE. The CDR3 DNA reads as TGTGCCAGCAGCGTAGTAAGGAATGAGCAGTTCTTC. Protein: CASSVVRNEQFF. The full variable domain, completed using reference TRBV9 and TRBJ2-1, is DSGVTQTPKHLITATGQRVTLRCSPRSGDLSVYWYQQSLDQGLQFLIQYYNGEERAKGNILERFSAQQFPDLHSELNLSSLELGDSALYFCASSVVRNEQFFGPGTRLTVL.

This clonotype occurred once. V is TRBV29-1 and J is TRBJ1-1; 9 bases line up with TRBD1. The ends lost 2 bases at V and 12 bases at J; junction bases unmatched: 10. There are 13 residues in the CDR3. Germline V gene lookup returns CDR1 SQVTM and CDR2 ANQGSEA. As DNA, the CDR3 is TGCAGCGTTGAACGGGGGGGACAGGGAAACACTTTCTTT. Amino acids: CSVERGGQGNTFF.